A single sample is the source of the 28 T cell receptor beta chains below, sequenced in a study of blood T cell dynamics during melanoma immunotherapy. Regarding time point: week 3, after first cycle of checkpoint inhibitor. Clones were read by immunoSEQ multiplex PCR, and TCRdb kept only the in-frame ones, dropping some. This sample yields about 9,700 clones, of which about nine tenths are seen a single time; 4% belongs to the top ten. The input for sequencing was blood, taken from a patient treated with checkpoint blockade. The receptors shown here come from a human donor with melanoma.

The CDR3 DNA is TGTGCCAGCAGTGAACAGGATTTCTTGGAAGCTTTCTTT. It encodes CASSEQDFLEAFF. The chain links TRBV6-1 to TRBJ1-1; D uncertain. Looked up from germline, CDR1 is MNHNS and CDR2 is SASEGT. The V end lost 2 bases, the J end lost 8 bases, and 12 bases lay between the germline ends. The CDR3 consists of 13 residues.

The chain links TRBV9 to TRBJ2-1; 7 bases match TRBD2. J gave up 9 bases and V 0 bases, and 9 bases lay outside the gene matches. Looked up from germline, CDR1 is SGDLS and CDR2 is YYNGEE. The CDR3 is 15 amino acids. The CDR3 DNA is TGTGCCAGCAGCGTAGATGGCGGGAGAAGGGGTGAGCAGTTCTTC. Protein sequence: CASSVDGGRRGEQFF.

The V gene is TRBV5-4, the J gene TRBJ1-4; 8 bases fit TRBD1. In germline, CDR1 is SGHNT, CDR2 YYREEE (reference sequence). V was pared by 4 bases and J by 7 bases, with 12 bases of the junction left unmatched. CDR3 length: 16 residues. CDR3 in DNA: TGTGCCAGCAGCCTCTTCACCGGGACAGGCGTTGAAAAACTGTTTTTT. Residues: CASSLFTGTGVEKLFF.

This clone was counted a single time. This rearrangement joins TRBV7-9 to TRBJ1-6, with unresolved D. CDR1 SEHNR and CDR2 FQNEAQ come from the germline V gene (reference sequence). Trimming removed 3 bases at V and 6 bases at J, with 9 bases between. The length of the CDR3 is 14 residues. The CDR3 nucleotides read TGTGCCAGCAGCTTCACAGCGGGTAATTCACCCCTCCACTTT. Protein: CASSFTAGNSPLHF.

The chain uses TRBV28 and TRBJ1-5; D is ambiguous. V gave up 6 bases and J gave up 5 bases, with 11 bases separating them. CDR3 size: 13 residues. Germline V gene lookup returns CDR1 MDHEN and CDR2 SYDVKM. CDR3 DNA: TGTGCCAGCAGCCGCACCGCCCATCAGCCCCAGCATTTT. It specifies CASSRTAHQPQHF. Drawing the rest from reference TRBV28 and TRBJ1-5, the complete variable domain is DVKVTQSSRYLVKRTGEKVFLECVQDMDHENMFWYRQDPGLGLRLIYFSYDVKMKEKGDIPEGYSVSREKKERFSLILESASTNQTSMYLCASSRTAHQPQHFGDGTRLSIL.

The chain has TRBV7-2 and TRBJ1-2; the D is unclear. Germline CDR1 and CDR2: SGHTA and FQGNSA. The CDR3 spans 14 residues. Between the trimmed V and J ends, which lost 3 bases and 2 bases, there was a span of 10 bases. As DNA, the CDR3 is TGTGCCAGCAGCTTGGGCAGCCGAAACTATGGCTACACCTTC. Translated: CASSLGSRNYGYTF.

This clone is categorized as large (0.1 to 1%). The chain couples TRBV28 to TRBJ1-3; 9 bases line up with TRBD1. This CDR3 has 17 amino acids. CDR1 is MDHEN and CDR2 is SYDVKM in the germline V gene. V shed 1 base, J shed 3 bases, and the junction held 7 bases outside the gene matches. In nucleotides, the CDR3 is TGTGCCAGCAGTTTATTTGGACAGGGGTCTAATGGAAACACCATATATTTT. Amino acid sequence: CASSLFGQGSNGNTIYF.

The chain combines TRBV7-9 with TRBJ2-6, with 10 bases fitting TRBD1. V shed 5 bases and J 2 bases; nucleotides not matched to a gene: 6. The CDR3 is 17 residues long. Germline values: CDR1 SEHNR, CDR2 FQNEAQ (reference sequence). The CDR3 sequence: CASSARQGAPGANVLTF. CDR3 sequence (DNA): TGTGCCAGCAGCGCCCGACAGGGGGCGCCTGGGGCCAACGTCCTGACTTTC.

The chain links TRBV29-1 to TRBJ2-5; D remains unclear. The V and J ends lost 6 bases and 9 bases respectively, with 23 bases between them. Germline V lookup: CDR1 SQVTM, CDR2 ANQGSEA. The CDR3 runs to 14 residues. This CDR3 reads CSVNPSAAKGSQYF. The CDR3 DNA reads as TGCAGCGTAAACCCGTCGGCAGCCAAAGGGTCCCAGTACTTC.

To note about this clone: A far more abundant clone sits one base away, making this likely a read error. The same CDR3 arises from other DNA sequences in this sample as well. V usage is TRBV5-2 and J usage is TRBJ2-2. TRBV5-2 is flagged as a pseudogene. The CDR3 is 17 amino acids. CDR3: CASSLGPDGANTGELFF. The CDR3 bases are TGTGCCAGCAGCCTAGGCCCGGATGGGGCGAACACCGGGGAGCTGTTTTTT.

The genes are TRBV19 and TRBJ2-1; no clear D gene. The germline CDR1 and CDR2 sequences are LNHDA and SQIVND (reference sequence). The CDR3 is made up of 16 amino acids. Trimming shortened V by 4 bases and J by 0 bases, and 13 bases separated the two germline ends. The CDR3 reads CASSTEPVSSYNEQFF. DNA of the CDR3: TGTGCCAGTAGTACCGAACCGGTTAGCTCCTACAATGAGCAGTTCTTC.

V gene TRBV18 combines with J gene TRBJ1-5; D gene unclear. Germline values: CDR1 KGHSH, CDR2 LQKENI. CDR3 length equals 15 residues. Trimming pared 3 bases from V and 3 bases from J, leaving 12 bases between. This CDR3 reads CASSPVGRFNQPQHF. The CDR3 DNA reads as TGTGCCAGCTCACCCGTCGGACGGTTCAATCAGCCCCAGCATTTT.

The chain recombines TRBV19 with TRBJ2-7, with 14 bases fitting TRBD2. After removal of 9 bases from V and 7 bases from J, the junction contained 8 bases not matched to a gene. The germline gives CDR1 LNHDA, CDR2 SQIVND (reference sequence). This CDR3 is built from 14 residues. For the CDR3, the DNA is TGTGCCAGCCAGACTAGCGGGAGGGCAGGGGAGCAGTACTTC. This translates into CASQTSGRAGEQYF.

This clone was observed a handful of times. V usage is TRBV2 and J usage is TRBJ1-1; weak D call: TRBD1 (6 bases). This CDR3 region has 14 residues. V was pared by 6 bases and J by 3 bases, with 14 bases between. The germline gives CDR1 SNHLY, CDR2 FYNNEI. The CDR3 DNA follows: TGTGCCAGCAGCGAGACAGGACCCTACACTGAAGCTTTCTTT. This codes for CASSETGPYTEAFF. Full variable domain (rest looked up from reference TRBV2 and TRBJ1-1): EPEVTQTPSHQVTQMGQEVILRCVPISNHLYFYWYRQILGQKVEFLVSFYNNEISEKSEIFDDQFSVERPDGSNFTLKIRSTKLEDSAMYFCASSETGPYTEAFFGQGTRLTVV.

The chain combines TRBV27 with TRBJ2-5; D uncertain. Trimming removed 3 bases at V and 2 bases at J, with 13 bases between. Germline assignment: CDR1 MNHEY and CDR2 SMNVEV (reference sequence). CDR3 length: 15 residues. CDR3 residues: CASSLMAARQETQYF. In DNA form, the CDR3 reads TGTGCCAGCAGTTTGATGGCAGCCCGACAAGAGACCCAGTACTTC.

J is TRBJ2-1 and V is TRBV6-5, with 8 bases fitting TRBD1. The CDR3 contains 13 residues. The ends lost 4 bases at V and 10 bases at J; junction bases unmatched: 6. CDR1 is MNHEY and CDR2 is SVGAGI in the germline V gene. CDR3 in DNA: TGTGCCAGCAGTTGGACAGGGCTTGGGGAGCAGTTCTTC. This gives the protein CASSWTGLGEQFF.

This chain connects TRBV9 to TRBJ2-3, with 8 nucleotides matching TRBD2. Germline V lookup: CDR1 SGDLS, CDR2 YYNGEE. With V trimmed by 5 bases and J by 2 bases, 10 bases remained unmatched. This CDR3 contains 16 residues. CDR3 in amino acids: CASRRESGGYTDTQYF. The CDR3, as DNA: TGTGCCAGCAGAAGAGAGTCGGGAGGGTACACAGATACGCAGTATTTT.

The chain carries TRBV13 and TRBJ2-7; D unclear. There are 14 residues in the CDR3. Germline V gene data show CDR1 as PRHDT and CDR2 as FYEKMQ (reference sequence). V dropped 2 bases and J dropped 4 bases, with 12 bases sitting between them. The CDR3 loop reads CASSLNGPEYEQYF. CDR3 coding DNA: TGTGCCAGCAGCTTAAACGGACCCGAATACGAGCAGTACTTC. The full variable domain, its missing parts supplied by reference TRBV13 and TRBJ2-7, is AAGVIQSPRHLIKEKRETATLKCYPIPRHDTVYWYQQGPGQDPQFLISFYEKMQSDKGSIPDRFSAQQFSDYHSELNMSSLELGDSALYFCASSLNGPEYEQYFGPGTRLTVT.

The rearrangement links TRBV4-1 to TRBJ1-1; weak D call: TRBD1 (5 bases). The CDR3 is 15 amino acids. Trimming removed 4 bases at V and 1 base at J, with 13 bases between. CDR1 MGHRA and CDR2 YSYEKL come from the germline V gene. DNA of the CDR3: TGCGCCAGCAGCCCTTTTGGGGCAGCGAACACTGAAGCTTTCTTT. Its translation is CASSPFGAANTEAFF.

The V call is TRBV14, the J call TRBJ2-7; no clear D. V was cut by 1 base and J by 0 bases, with 16 bases left in between. CDR3 length: 17 residues. Germline V gene lookup returns CDR1 SGHDN and CDR2 FVKESK. The CDR3 loop is CASSQVTGGPNSYEQYF. The DNA for the CDR3 is TGTGCCAGCAGCCAAGTCACTGGCGGCCCTAACTCCTACGAGCAGTACTTC.

The chain joins TRBV15 to TRBJ2-5; D is perhaps TRBD2 (5 bases). V lost 0 bases, J lost 5 bases, and 7 bases lay in between. The CDR3 loop spans 13 amino acids. The germline gives CDR1 LNHNV, CDR2 YYDKDF (reference sequence). CDR3 nucleotide sequence: TGTGCCACCAGCAGAGATCCGGGGGAGACCCAGTACTTC. It specifies CATSRDPGETQYF.

CDR3 in DNA: TGTGCCAGCTCACCACTGTTTAATCTGGCGTACAATGAGCAGTTCTTC. It yields the protein CASSPLFNLAYNEQFF. V usage is TRBV18 and J usage is TRBJ2-1; D call uncertain. CDR1 is KGHSH, CDR2 LQKENI, per germline. Between the trimmed V and J ends, which lost 1 base and 4 bases, there was a span of 14 bases. CDR3 length equals 16 residues. The variable domain in full, completed from reference TRBV18 and TRBJ2-1, reads NAGVMQNPRHLVRRRGQEARLRCSPMKGHSHVYWYRQLPEEGLKFMVYLQKENIIDESGMPKERFSAEFPKEGPSILRIQQVVRGDSAAYFCASSPLFNLAYNEQFFGPGTRLTVL.

The chain links TRBV19 to TRBJ1-5; D might be TRBD1 (5 bases). The CDR3 is 18 residues long. Trimming left V 1 base short and J 2 bases short, with 18 bases between. Germline values: CDR1 LNHDA, CDR2 SQIVND (reference sequence). CDR3 protein: CASSIGREMLWGNQPQHF. CDR3 DNA sequence: TGTGCCAGTAGTATAGGCAGGGAGATGTTATGGGGCAATCAGCCCCAGCATTTT.

The chain has TRBV28 and TRBJ2-1; unclear D gene. Germline loops: CDR1 MDHEN, CDR2 SYDVKM. V dropped 2 bases and J dropped 7 bases, with 3 bases sitting between them. The CDR3 is 11 amino acids. CDR3 bases: TGTGCCAGCAGTTTAAGGAATGAGCAGTTCTTC. Protein: CASSLRNEQFF.

This clone was seen only once. The chain has TRBV6-6 and TRBJ2-7; D might be TRBD1 or TRBD2, each matching 5 bases. CDR3 length: 15 residues. The V end lost 5 bases, the J end lost 0 bases, and 14 bases lay between the germline ends. Germline CDR1 MNHNY, CDR2 SVGAGI (reference sequence). The CDR3 region is CASSPGTASSYEQYF. CDR3 sequence (DNA): TGTGCCAGCAGTCCTGGGACCGCGAGCTCCTACGAGCAGTACTTC.

The V gene is TRBV7-8, the J gene TRBJ1-2, with D uncertain. V dropped 0 bases and J dropped 5 bases, with 10 bases sitting between them. CDR3 length: 14 amino acids. Germline V CDR1 and CDR2: SGHVS, FQNEAQ. The CDR3 protein is CASSLAMEGYGYTF. The CDR3 nucleotides read TGTGCCAGCAGCTTAGCGATGGAAGGGTATGGCTACACCTTC.

V usage is TRBV11-3 and J usage is TRBJ1-5; weak D call: TRBD1 (5 bases). The CDR3 consists of 15 residues. V gave up 5 bases and J gave up 2 bases, with 13 bases separating them. The germline gives CDR1 SGHNT, CDR2 YENEEA. For the CDR3, the DNA is TGTGCCAGCAGCCCCGGGGTGGGGGGCAATCAGCCCCAGCATTTT. Its translation: CASSPGVGGNQPQHF.

The chain employs TRBV7-9 and TRBJ1-1; 7 nucleotides match TRBD1. Germline V lookup: CDR1 SEHNR, CDR2 FQNEAQ (reference sequence). J lost 1 base, V lost 5 bases, and 16 bases had no gene match. The CDR3 extends over 18 amino acids. The CDR3 here is CASSSPRWDSHRNTEAFF. The CDR3 DNA reads TGTGCCAGCAGCAGCCCCCGATGGGACAGCCATCGGAACACTGAAGCTTTCTTT. Looking up the rest from reference TRBV7-9 and TRBJ1-1 gives the full variable domain: DTGVSQNPRHKITKRGQNVTFRCDPISEHNRLYWYRQTLGQGPEFLTYFQNEAQLEKSRLLSDRFSAERPKGSFSTLEIQRTEQGDSAMYLCASSSPRWDSHRNTEAFFGQGTRLTVV.